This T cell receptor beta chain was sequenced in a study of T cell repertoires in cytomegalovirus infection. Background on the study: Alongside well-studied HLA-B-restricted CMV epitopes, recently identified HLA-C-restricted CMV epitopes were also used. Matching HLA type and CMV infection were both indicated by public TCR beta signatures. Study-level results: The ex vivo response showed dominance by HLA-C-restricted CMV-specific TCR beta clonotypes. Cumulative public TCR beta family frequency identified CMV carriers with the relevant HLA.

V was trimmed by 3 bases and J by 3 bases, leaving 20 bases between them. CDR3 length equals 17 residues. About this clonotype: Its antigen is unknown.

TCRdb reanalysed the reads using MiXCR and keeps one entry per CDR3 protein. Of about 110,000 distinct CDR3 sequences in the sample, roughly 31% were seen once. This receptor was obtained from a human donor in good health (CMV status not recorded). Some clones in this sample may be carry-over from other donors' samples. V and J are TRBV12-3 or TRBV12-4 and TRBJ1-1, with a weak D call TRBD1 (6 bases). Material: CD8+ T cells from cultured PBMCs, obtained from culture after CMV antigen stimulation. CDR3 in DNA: TGTGCCAGCAGTTTCTGGGTAGGACATAACAGGGACACTGAAGCTTTCTTT. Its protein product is CASSFWVGHNRDTEAFF.